Below are 10 T cell receptor beta chains sequenced from a single sample in a study of blood T cell repertoires in COVID-19. Produced via immunoSEQ multiplex PCR; TCRdb's table is partial and in-frame only. The data hold 200,000 to 300,000 clones, with over 65% observed a single time. Sequenced input: peripheral blood. The receptors originated from a woman over 75 with acute or convalescent COVID-19.

The rearrangement links TRBV11-2 to TRBJ1-2; 8 bases are a match to TRBD1. V was clipped by 0 bases and J by 4 bases; unmatched bases: 13. This CDR3 is 18 amino acids long. The germline CDR1 and CDR2 sequences are SGHAT and FQNNGV. This CDR3 is CASSLDRSMRGQAYGYTF. The CDR3 DNA reads TGTGCCAGCAGCTTAGATAGGTCTATGAGGGGACAGGCCTATGGCTACACCTTC. Using reference TRBV11-2 and TRBJ1-2 for the parts outside the CDR3, the full variable domain is EAGVAQSPRYKIIEKRQSVAFWCNPISGHATLYWYQQILGQGPKLLIQFQNNGVVDDSQLPKDRFSAERLKGVDSTLKIQPAKLEDSAVYLCASSLDRSMRGQAYGYTFGSGTRLTVV.

This clone was detected only a few times. The CDR3 loop reads CASSTGQGGAGELFF. CDR3 nucleotides: TGTGCCAGCAGCACTGGACAGGGAGGGGCCGGGGAGCTGTTTTTT. This chain joins TRBV3-1 (or the pseudogene TRBV3-2) and TRBJ2-2; TRBD1 might be the D (8 bases). In germline, CDR1 is LGHDT, CDR2 YNNKEL (reference sequence). The CDR3 extends over 15 amino acids. V dropped 5 bases and J dropped 6 bases, with 16 bases sitting between them.

The chain recombines TRBV4-2 with TRBJ1-5, with 9 positions matching TRBD1. This CDR3 is 19 amino acids long. With 1 base clipped from V and 9 bases from J, the junction kept 19 bases outside the gene matches. The germline V gene has CDR1 LGHNA and CDR2 YNFKEQ. This chain's CDR3 is CASSQVGISGQGVGRPQHF. DNA of the CDR3: TGTGCCAGCAGCCAAGTAGGGATCTCGGGACAGGGAGTAGGTAGGCCCCAGCATTTT.

J is TRBJ1-5 and V is TRBV11-2, with unresolved D. Germline CDR1 and CDR2: SGHAT and FQNNGV. The CDR3 is 14 residues long. V lost 0 bases and J lost 4, with 7 bases in between. CDR3 region: CASSLDAPNQPQHF. The CDR3 region has the DNA TGTGCCAGCAGCTTAGATGCGCCAAATCAGCCCCAGCATTTT. The whole variable domain, remainder taken from reference TRBV11-2 and TRBJ1-5, is EAGVAQSPRYKIIEKRQSVAFWCNPISGHATLYWYQQILGQGPKLLIQFQNNGVVDDSQLPKDRFSAERLKGVDSTLKIQPAKLEDSAVYLCASSLDAPNQPQHFGDGTRLSIL.

V usage is TRBV27 and J usage is TRBJ1-6, with TRBD1 matching over 7 bases. Trimming cost V 3 bases and J 13 bases; bases outside gene matches: 9. CDR1 and CDR2 from the germline V gene are MNHEY and SMNVEV (reference sequence). This CDR3 has 14 amino acids. CDR3 nucleotide sequence: TGTGCCAGCAGTTTGACCCGATGGGACAGTCCCCTCCACTTT. The encoded protein is CASSLTRWDSPLHF.

This chain joins TRBV2 and TRBJ2-1; 8 bases map to TRBD1. This CDR3 has 15 amino acids. J was trimmed by 0 bases and V by 5 bases; bases with no gene match: 3. CDR1 and CDR2 (germline): SNHLY, FYNNEI. CDR3 bases: TGTGCCAGCAGTTTACAGGGGGACTCCTACAATGAGCAGTTCTTC. Amino acids: CASSLQGDSYNEQFF.

This chain uses TRBV2 with TRBJ2-3; D not resolved. Trimming shortened V by 6 bases and J by 7 bases, and 8 bases separated the two germline ends. The CDR3 spans 11 residues. Per germline, CDR1 SNHLY and CDR2 FYNNEI. For the CDR3, the DNA is TGTGCCAGCAGAGACTCGTATACGCAGTATTTT. It yields the protein CASRDSYTQYF.

The chain has TRBV7-9 and TRBJ2-5; possible D gene TRBD2, 6 bases. Germline V gives CDR1 SEHNR, CDR2 FQNEAQ (reference sequence). The CDR3 runs to 16 residues. Trimming took 3 bases from V and 1 from J, leaving 15 bases between them. As DNA, the CDR3 is TGTGCCAGCAGCTTCACCTCAGCGGGCTCCCAAGAGACCCAGTACTTC. It encodes CASSFTSAGSQETQYF.

This clone was recorded a few times. The V call is TRBV27, the J call TRBJ2-7; the match to TRBD2 covers 14 bases. Germline V CDR1 and CDR2: MNHEY, SMNVEV (reference sequence). The CDR3 runs to 16 residues. With V trimmed by 5 bases and J by 6 bases, 9 bases remained unmatched. In DNA, the CDR3 is TGTGCCAGCAGTGAGGCGGGACTAGCGGGAGTTATCGAGCAGTACTTC. Translation gives CASSEAGLAGVIEQYF.

This clone was seen just once. J is TRBJ1-6 and V is TRBV7-2; 7 nucleotides match TRBD1. The germline V gene encodes CDR1 SGHTA and CDR2 FQGNSA. The CDR3 length is 13 residues. V shed 3 bases, J shed 10 bases, and the junction held 3 bases outside the gene matches. The CDR3: CASSLTGPSPLHF. CDR3 in DNA: TGTGCCAGCAGCTTGACAGGGCCCTCACCCCTCCACTTT.